The present T cell receptor (beta chain) was sequenced within a study of shared clonotypes between healthy human individuals. Study-level points and caveats: On the whole, naive subsets had larger estimated richness than memory subsets had. Around 4.7% of naive CD4 clonotypes were shared across several donors. Despite large depth, sorted-subset datasets appeared incompletely sequenced.

TCRdb keeps only in-frame clones here, not all; method: immunoSEQ multiplex PCR. The repertoire holds nearly 1,000,000 clones, with 70% to 85% as singletons. CDR3 length equals 21 residues. The V and J ends lost 3 bases and 3 bases respectively, with 31 bases between them. CDR1 and CDR2 (germline): SGHRS, YFSETQ. Concerning this clone: Its target is unknown.

The receptor was isolated from a young man in good health. The material sequenced was memory CD4+ T cells sorted from blood. The subset here: CD45RA-negative fraction. The chain recombines TRBV5-1 with TRBJ1-3; possible D gene TRBD1, 5 bases. The CDR3 DNA sequence: TGCGCCAGCAGCTCCCGGGGAGGGGTTGGTTCAGACTTCGAATTTGGAAACACCATATATTTT. It yields the protein CASSSRGGVGSDFEFGNTIYF. Filled out from reference TRBV5-1 and TRBJ1-3, the complete variable domain reads KAGVTQTPRYLIKTRGQQVTLSCSPISGHRSVSWYQQTPGQGLQFLFEYFSETQRNKGNFPGRFSGRQFSNSRSEMNVSTLELGDSALYLCASSSRGGVGSDFEFGNTIYFGEGSWLTVV.